The rows below give T cell receptor beta chains drawn from one sample of a study of cytomegalovirus exposure and HLA in healthy donors. This table comes from immunoSEQ multiplex PCR, and its TCRdb copy is limited to in-frame clones, with some not included. The sample lists around 150,000 clones, roughly 76% occurring once. Sequenced sample: PBMCs. The receptors here all came from a human donor in good health. Both conserved end residues are part of each CDR3. D genes are given only for firm matches. Size is omitted from some rows. Given values are once, few, many or a class for expanded clones.

j_call,v_call,d_call,clone_size,cdr3_nt,cdr3_aa
TRBJ2-3,TRBV11-3,-,once,TGTGCCAGCAGCTTATCGGGGATAGATACGCAGTATTTT,CASSLSGIDTQYF
TRBJ1-6,TRBV5-1,TRBD1,-,TGCGCCAGCAGCCCCGGACAGGGAGGGGGCTCACCCCTCCACTTT,CASSPGQGGGSPLHF
TRBJ1-3,TRBV5-1,-,-,TGCGCCAGCAGCTTAGCAGGAAGCTCTGGAAACACCATATATTTT,CASSLAGSSGNTIYF
TRBJ1-3,TRBV5-1,TRBD1,-,TGCGCCAGCAGCTTAGACAGGGGCCCCGCTTCTGGAAACACCATATATTTT,CASSLDRGPASGNTIYF
TRBJ2-3,TRBV27,-,-,TGTGCCAGCAGGGGCTGGGCTACAGCTAGCACAGATACGCAGTATTTT,CASRGWATASTDTQYF
TRBJ1-1,TRBV11-3,TRBD1,-,TGTGCCAGCAGGACGACAGGGGAAGACACTGAAGCTTTCTTT,CASRTTGEDTEAFF
TRBJ2-7,TRBV9,TRBD2,-,TGTGCCAGCAGCTCAACTAGCGGGGGCTACGAGCAGTACTTC,CASSSTSGGYEQYF
TRBJ1-5,TRBV27,-,once,TGTGCCAGCAGTTTACAGGCGAGCAATCAGCCCCAGCATTTT,CASSLQASNQPQHF
TRBJ1-6,TRBV7-2,-,-,TGTGCCAGCAGCTTGTTTCGTCGTCTTAATTCACCCCTCCACTTT,CASSLFRRLNSPLHF
TRBJ2-1,TRBV6-1,-,-,TGTGCCAGCAGTGACCTTAACTTAGCCGTCGATGAGCAGTTCTTC,CASSDLNLAVDEQFF
TRBJ1-5,TRBV5-5,TRBD1,-,TGTGCCAGCAGCTTGACCTGGCAGGGGGGTTTTCAGCCCCAGCATTTT,CASSLTWQGGFQPQHF
TRBJ2-7,TRBV9,-,-,TGTGCCAGCAGCGTAGATGGAGGGGGCGAATACGAGCAGTACTTC,CASSVDGGGEYEQYF
TRBJ2-1,TRBV5-6,TRBD2,-,TGTGCCAGCAGTTTTAGCGGGGTGGATGAGCAGTTCTTC,CASSFSGVDEQFF
TRBJ2-3,TRBV7-2,TRBD2,few,TGTGCCAGCAGCCCAGGGAGGGGAGATACGCAGTATTTT,CASSPGRGDTQYF
TRBJ2-1,TRBV5-8,-,-,TGTGCCAGCAGCCAGTACAATGAGCAGTTCTTC,CASSQYNEQFF
TRBJ2-2,TRBV7-3,TRBD2,-,TGTGCCAGCAGCGAGGCTAGCGGGGCAACCGGGGAGCTGTTTTTT,CASSEASGATGELFF
TRBJ2-7,TRBV4-1,TRBD1,-,TGCGCCAGCAGCCAAGGGACAGGAAACTACGAGCAGTACTTC,CASSQGTGNYEQYF
TRBJ2-1,TRBV28,TRBD2,-,TGTGCCAGCAGCTACAAGCGGGATCGTGAGCAGTTCTTC,CASSYKRDREQFF